These T cell receptor beta chains were read from a single sample in a study of blood T cells in healthy people across ages. TCRdb itself ran the 5' RACE reads through MiXCR, one entry per CDR3 protein. There are 600,000 to 850,000 distinct CDR3 sequences in the sample; roughly 43% occur only once, and 20% to 25% lies in the top ten. Sequencing was done on a sample of blood. Receptor source: a woman aged 55 to 70 in good health. Both conserved end residues are part of each CDR3. D genes are given only for firm matches. Size values are once, few and many counts, or a class for expanded clones, and some rows have none.

>TRBV5-1|NA|TRBJ2-5|NA
CASRSTPGLQETQYF
TGCGCCAGCAGGTCGACCCCGGGGCTTCAAGAGACCCAGTACTTC
>TRBV20-1|NA|TRBJ2-7|NA
CSARDWGTVYEQYF
TGCAGTGCTAGAGATTGGGGGACGGTCTACGAGCAGTACTTC
>TRBV3-1|NA|TRBJ1-2|NA
CASSQDGRPGYTF
TGTGCCAGCAGCCAAGATGGACGCCCTGGCTACACCTTC
>TRBV29-1|many|TRBJ2-7|TRBD1
CSVGDRVYEQYF
TGCAGCGTTGGGGACAGGGTCTACGAGCAGTACTTC
>TRBV28|NA|TRBJ1-5|NA
CASSLLPKTVSNQPQHF
TGTGCCAGCAGTTTATTACCGAAGACGGTGAGCAATCAGCCCCAGCATTTT
>TRBV30|NA|TRBJ1-5|NA
CAWSASNQPQHF
TGTGCCTGGAGTGCGAGCAATCAGCCCCAGCATTTT
>TRBV27|NA|TRBJ1-2|NA
CASSPLGGGGYGYTF
TGTGCCAGCAGCCCCCTAGGGGGGGGAGGCTATGGCTACACCTTC
>TRBV7-3|NA|TRBJ2-1|TRBD1
CASSSLDRSAYNEQFF
TGTGCCAGCAGCTCGCTGGACAGGAGCGCCTACAATGAGCAGTTCTTC
>TRBV13|few|TRBJ1-1|NA
CASSDGRTEAFF
TGTGCCAGCAGCGATGGACGGACTGAAGCTTTCTTT
>TRBV11-2|few|TRBJ2-3|NA
CASSLPLAADTQYF
TGTGCCAGCAGCTTACCCTTGGCCGCAGATACGCAGTATTTT
>TRBV21-1|NA|TRBJ2-7|NA
CASTTDGPLYF
TGTGCCAGCACCACGGACGGACCCCTGTACTTC
>TRBV20-1|few|TRBJ2-1|TRBD2
CSARGPASGAEQFF
TGCAGTGCTAGAGGGCCCGCTAGCGGGGCTGAGCAGTTCTTC
>TRBV2|few|TRBJ1-2|NA
CASSDFLKEREYGYTF
TGTGCCAGCAGTGACTTCCTAAAAGAGAGGGAGTATGGCTACACCTTC
>TRBV9|few|TRBJ2-3|TRBD2
CASSQTSGATDTQYF
TGTGCCAGCAGCCAAACTAGCGGGGCCACAGATACGCAGTATTTT
>TRBV28|few|TRBJ2-7|NA
CASRTADRGSYEQYF
TGTGCCAGCAGGACAGCGGATCGAGGATCCTACGAGCAGTACTTC
>TRBV4-3|NA|TRBJ2-5|NA
CASNQVGRGEETQYF
TGCGCCAGCAACCAAGTAGGGAGGGGGGAAGAGACCCAGTACTTC
>TRBV14|NA|TRBJ2-7|NA
CASSQGRLTGYEQYF
TGTGCCAGCAGCCAAGGTAGACTTACAGGTTACGAGCAGTACTTC
>TRBV7-9|NA|TRBJ1-2|TRBD1
CASSLEGGARGHTF
TGTGCCAGCAGCTTAGAAGGGGGCGCACGGGGCCACACCTTC
>TRBV6-2/TRBV6-3|NA|TRBJ2-1|NA
CASSYLSNEQFF
TGTGCCAGCAGTTACCTCAGCAATGAGCAGTTCTTC
>TRBV7-2|NA|TRBJ1-4|NA
CASILTKNEKLFF
TGTGCCAGCATCCTTACCAAAAATGAAAAACTGTTTTTT
>TRBV18|NA|TRBJ2-1|NA
CASSPPTDLSYNEQFF
TGTGCCAGCTCACCACCTACGGATCTCTCCTACAATGAGCAGTTCTTC
>TRBV5-1|many|TRBJ2-7|NA
CASSTRTATREQYF
TGCGCCAGCAGCACCCGGACCGCAACACGCGAGCAGTACTTC
>TRBV13|NA|TRBJ1-1|NA
CASSFATVGNTEAFF
TGTGCCAGCAGCTTCGCGACAGTCGGGAACACTGAAGCTTTCTTT
>TRBV13|NA|TRBJ1-1|TRBD1
CASSFLPGQVGVITEAFF
TGTGCCAGCAGCTTTTTGCCCGGACAGGTTGGGGTGATCACTGAAGCTTTCTTT
>TRBV5-1|NA|TRBJ2-3|NA
CASSLGEVRDTQYF
TGCGCCAGCAGCTTGGGGGAGGTACGAGATACGCAGTATTTT
>TRBV4-3|NA|TRBJ2-5|TRBD1
CASSQEGTEYNEQYF
TGCGCCAGCAGCCAAGAGGGGACAGAATACAATGAGCAGTACTTC
>TRBV28|NA|TRBJ2-7|NA
CASSLSAHSRGEQYF
TGTGCCAGCAGTTTATCCGCACACAGTCGAGGCGAGCAGTACTTC
>TRBV9|NA|TRBJ2-2|NA
CASSQRDINTGELFF
TGTGCCAGCAGCCAACGGGACATTAACACCGGGGAGCTGTTTTTT
>TRBV3-1|NA|TRBJ2-7|TRBD2
CASSQDGLAGGLAYEQYF
TGTGCCAGCAGCCAAGATGGTCTAGCGGGGGGTCTAGCATACGAGCAGTACTTC
>TRBV20-1|few|TRBJ2-7|NA
CSASGTAQSSYEQYF
TGCAGTGCTAGTGGGACGGCGCAAAGCTCCTACGAGCAGTACTTC
>TRBV5-1|few|TRBJ2-1|TRBD2
CASRRAGGPYNEQFF
TGCGCCAGCAGGCGAGCGGGGGGCCCCTACAATGAGCAGTTCTTC
>TRBV9|NA|TRBJ2-3|TRBD2
CASSLDPTFPTRGGTDTQYF
TGTGCCAGCAGCCTTGACCCCACCTTCCCGACGCGGGGGGGCACAGATACGCAGTATTTT
>TRBV29-1|NA|TRBJ2-7|NA
CSVVWTESSYEQYF
TGCAGCGTTGTTTGGACAGAGAGCTCCTACGAGCAGTACTTC
>TRBV11-2|NA|TRBJ2-4|NA
CASSLEPQNIQYF
TGTGCCAGCAGCTTAGAACCCCAAAACATTCAGTACTTC
>TRBV7-9|many|TRBJ2-7|NA
CASSLVSASAYEQYF
TGTGCCAGCAGCTTAGTATCGGCATCGGCCTACGAGCAGTACTTC
>TRBV6-1|NA|TRBJ2-7|TRBD1
CASSLEGAPTYEQYF
TGTGCCAGCAGTTTAGAGGGGGCCCCGACCTACGAGCAGTACTTC
>TRBV28|NA|TRBJ2-1|NA
CASSFLDSVSYNEQFF
TGTGCCAGCAGTTTCCTCGACTCCGTGAGCTACAATGAGCAGTTCTTC
>TRBV7-2|NA|TRBJ2-7|NA
CASSLLDMGGYERYF
TGTGCCAGCAGCTTACTGGACATGGGAGGCTACGAGCGGTACTTC
>TRBV11-3|NA|TRBJ2-7|TRBD2
CASSIGGLAGVYEQYF
TGTGCCAGCAGCATAGGCGGACTAGCGGGAGTCTACGAGCAGTACTTC
>TRBV6-6|once|TRBJ1-1|TRBD1
CASSSGGLMNTEAFF
TGTGCCAGCAGTTCAGGGGGCCTTATGAACACTGAAGCTTTCTTT
>TRBV11-2|NA|TRBJ2-7|NA
CASSLGRATYEQYF
TGTGCCAGCAGCCTCGGCAGGGCCACCTACGAGCAGTACTTC
>TRBV7-2|NA|TRBJ2-3|NA
CASSLPSRGFSTDTQYF
TGTGCCAGCAGCTTACCGTCACGGGGCTTTAGCACAGATACGCAGTATTTT
>TRBV6-6|NA|TRBJ2-7|NA
CASSYGGAPYEQYF
TGTGCCAGCAGTTACGGAGGGGCCCCCTACGAGCAGTACTTC
>TRBV2|NA|TRBJ1-2|TRBD1
CASSVRDRGVGGGYTF
TGTGCCAGCAGTGTCCGGGACAGGGGGGTCGGGGGTGGCTACACCTTC
>TRBV15|NA|TRBJ2-7|TRBD2
CATCKAGGYEQYF
TGTGCCACCTGCAAGGCGGGAGGCTACGAGCAGTACTTC
>TRBV4-2|NA|TRBJ2-3|TRBD2
CASGQEPSGVTDTQYF
TGTGCCAGCGGCCAAGAGCCTAGCGGGGTTACAGATACGCAGTATTTT
>TRBV2|NA|TRBJ2-7|NA
CASTIGAIYEQYF
TGTGCCAGCACTATCGGTGCTATCTACGAGCAGTACTTC
>TRBV28|many|TRBJ2-7|NA
CASSRDPWEQYF
TGTGCCAGCAGCCGCGACCCCTGGGAGCAGTACTTC
>TRBV6-5|NA|TRBJ1-1|NA
CASSYSRGGMRNTEAFF
TGTGCCAGCAGTTATTCGCGAGGCGGAATGAGGAACACTGAAGCTTTCTTT
>TRBV6-2/TRBV6-3|few|TRBJ2-7|TRBD1
CASSPRTGRAEQYF
TGTGCCAGCAGTCCTCGGACAGGGCGCGCCGAGCAGTACTTC
>TRBV4-1|many|TRBJ2-1|TRBD2
CASSQGNGGVYGNEQFF
TGCGCCAGCAGCCAAGGAAACGGGGGGGTATATGGCAATGAGCAGTTCTTC
>TRBV12-3/TRBV12-4|few|TRBJ2-1|NA
CASSFRTKGNEQFF
TGTGCCAGCAGTTTTAGGACGAAAGGCAATGAGCAGTTCTTC
>TRBV12-5|NA|TRBJ2-7|TRBD2
CASGLPPGLDLFEQYF
TGTGCTAGTGGTTTGCCCCCTGGACTAGATTTGTTCGAGCAGTACTTC
>TRBV7-7|NA|TRBJ2-3|NA
CASSQLERRASTDTQYF
TGTGCTAGCAGCCAACTCGAGAGGCGGGCTAGCACAGATACGCAGTATTTT
>TRBV12-3/TRBV12-4|NA|TRBJ2-1|TRBD2
CACSLIRRLGRAGNNEQFF
TGTGCCTGCAGTTTAATACGGAGATTGGGACGAGCGGGGAACAATGAGCAGTTCTTC
>TRBV20-1|few|TRBJ2-3|TRBD2
CSTTGSGGATDTQYF
TGCAGTACCACTGGGAGCGGGGGGGCGACAGATACGCAGTATTTT